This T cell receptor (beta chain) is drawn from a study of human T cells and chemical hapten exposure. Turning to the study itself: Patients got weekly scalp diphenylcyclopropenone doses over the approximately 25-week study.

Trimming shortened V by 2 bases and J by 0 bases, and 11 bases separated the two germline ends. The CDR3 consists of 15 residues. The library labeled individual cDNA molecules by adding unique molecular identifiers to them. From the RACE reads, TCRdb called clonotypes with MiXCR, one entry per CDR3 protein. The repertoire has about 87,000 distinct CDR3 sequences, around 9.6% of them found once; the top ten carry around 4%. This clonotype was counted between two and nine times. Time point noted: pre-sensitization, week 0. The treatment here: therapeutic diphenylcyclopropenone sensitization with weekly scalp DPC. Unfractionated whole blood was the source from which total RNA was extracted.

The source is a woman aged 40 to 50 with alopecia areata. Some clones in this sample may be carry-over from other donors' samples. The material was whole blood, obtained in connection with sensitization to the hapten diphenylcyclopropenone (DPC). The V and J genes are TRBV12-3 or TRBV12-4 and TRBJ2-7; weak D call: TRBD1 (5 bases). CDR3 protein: CASSLMGQISYEQYF. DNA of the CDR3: TGTGCCAGCAGTTTAATGGGGCAGATCTCCTACGAGCAGTACTTC.